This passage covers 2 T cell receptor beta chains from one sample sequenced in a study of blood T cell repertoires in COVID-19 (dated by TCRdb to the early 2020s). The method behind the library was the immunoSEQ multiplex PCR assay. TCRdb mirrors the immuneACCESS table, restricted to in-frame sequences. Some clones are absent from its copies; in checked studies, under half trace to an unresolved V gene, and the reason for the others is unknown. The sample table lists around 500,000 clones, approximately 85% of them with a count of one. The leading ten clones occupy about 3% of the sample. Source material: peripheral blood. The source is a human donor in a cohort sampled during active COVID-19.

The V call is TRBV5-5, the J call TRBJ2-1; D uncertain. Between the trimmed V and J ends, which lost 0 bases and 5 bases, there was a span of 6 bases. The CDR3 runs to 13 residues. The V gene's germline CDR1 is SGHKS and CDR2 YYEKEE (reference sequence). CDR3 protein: CASSLGSHNEQFF. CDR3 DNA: TGTGCCAGCAGCTTGGGCAGTCACAATGAGCAGTTCTTC.

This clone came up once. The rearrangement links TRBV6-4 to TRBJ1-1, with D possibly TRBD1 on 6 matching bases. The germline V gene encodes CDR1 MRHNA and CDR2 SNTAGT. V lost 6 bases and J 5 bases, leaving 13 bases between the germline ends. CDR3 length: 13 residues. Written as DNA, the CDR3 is TGTGCCAGCAGGGACAGCGGATCAACTGAAGCTTTCTTT. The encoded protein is CASRDSGSTEAFF.